This entry lists 32 T cell receptor beta chains sequenced from one sample in a study of blood T cell repertoires in COVID-19. Clones were read by immunoSEQ multiplex PCR, and TCRdb kept only the in-frame ones, dropping some. The repertoire includes 220,000 or so clones, approximately 80% of them detected once, and 3% to 3.5% sits in the top ten. The sequenced material came from PBMCs or T cells enriched from blood (not recorded which). The receptors were sampled from a woman between 55 and 75 years old who had recovered from COVID-19.

The chain couples TRBV7-7 to TRBJ2-1; a weak D match, TRBD1 (6 bases). Trimming removed 5 bases from V and 9 bases from J, with 20 bases in between. The CDR3 consists of 15 residues. Germline V gene sequence: CDR1 SSHAT, CDR2 FNYEAQ (reference sequence). DNA of the CDR3: TGTGCCAGCAGCAAGGGGCCAGGGACATCAGGTGAGCAGTTCTTC. It is translated as CASSKGPGTSGEQFF.

This chain links TRBV7-4 with TRBJ1-1; 10 bases are a match to TRBD1. Germline V gene sequence: CDR1 SGHVT, CDR2 SQSDAQ. The CDR3 extends over 17 amino acids. The J segment lost 4 bases and the V segment lost 3 bases, leaving 11 bases of the junction unmatched. CDR3 sequence reads: CASSFSDRGKRVTEAFF. The CDR3 DNA sequence: TGTGCCAGCAGCTTTTCGGACAGGGGGAAAAGGGTCACTGAAGCTTTCTTT.

The rearrangement joins TRBV30 to TRBJ1-2; D is possibly TRBD1 (5 bases). The ends were cut back, 7 bases at V and 0 bases at J, with 12 bases in the middle. From germline, CDR1 is GTSNPN and CDR2 SVGIG (reference sequence). The CDR3 is made up of 13 amino acids. The CDR3 DNA reads TGTGCCTTTCTGACAGATTCTAACTATGGCTACACCTTC. Its protein is CAFLTDSNYGYTF.

In its sample, this clone was seen a few times. The rearrangement links TRBV29-1 to TRBJ2-1, with D hard to call. CDR1 is SQVTM and CDR2 is ANQGSEA in the germline V gene. V dropped 3 bases and J dropped 3 bases, with 15 bases sitting between them. This CDR3 is built from 15 residues. CDR3 sequence: CSVEEQPSYYNEQFF. The CDR3 DNA is TGCAGCGTTGAGGAACAGCCGAGTTACTACAATGAGCAGTTCTTC.

This chain joins TRBV7-6 and TRBJ2-3; 10 nucleotides agree with TRBD2. The V gene's germline CDR1 is SGHVS and CDR2 FNYEAQ. This CDR3 contains 13 residues. Losses at the gene ends were 5 bases for V and 10 bases for J; bases not matched to a gene: 6. CDR3 region: CASSTQSGRAQYF. Here the CDR3 DNA reads TGTGCCAGCAGCACCCAAAGCGGGAGGGCGCAGTATTTT.

This rearrangement joins TRBV11-2 to TRBJ2-1; D ambiguous. Germline values: CDR1 SGHAT, CDR2 FQNNGV. The CDR3 is 14 residues long. V shed 3 bases and J shed 4 bases, with 10 bases lying between them. CDR3 DNA: TGTGCCAGCAGCTTTTCCGACAATTACAATGAGCAGTTCTTC. This codes for CASSFSDNYNEQFF. The full variable domain, with the rest looked up from reference TRBV11-2 and TRBJ2-1, is EAGVAQSPRYKIIEKRQSVAFWCNPISGHATLYWYQQILGQGPKLLIQFQNNGVVDDSQLPKDRFSAERLKGVDSTLKIQPAKLEDSAVYLCASSFSDNYNEQFFGPGTRLTVL.

V gene TRBV2 combines with J gene TRBJ2-7; D remains unclear. CDR3 length equals 13 residues. Trimming shortened V by 8 bases and J by 4 bases, and 15 bases separated the two germline ends. Germline loops: CDR1 SNHLY, CDR2 FYNNEI. The CDR3 reads CASRRAGLYEQYF. For the CDR3, the DNA is TGTGCCAGCCGAAGAGCCGGGTTGTACGAGCAGTACTTC.

V gene TRBV2 combines with J gene TRBJ1-2; D remains unclear. Germline V lookup: CDR1 SNHLY, CDR2 FYNNEI. This CDR3 is built from 15 residues. V dropped 6 bases and J dropped 6 bases, with 20 bases sitting between them. Written as DNA, the CDR3 is TGTGCCAGCAGCCTATCGGGGAATCTGTTAAATGGCTACACCTTC. Translation: CASSLSGNLLNGYTF. The entire variable domain, with the rest obtained from reference TRBV2 and TRBJ1-2, is as follows: EPEVTQTPSHQVTQMGQEVILRCVPISNHLYFYWYRQILGQKVEFLVSFYNNEISEKSEIFDDQFSVERPDGSNFTLKIRSTKLEDSAMYFCASSLSGNLLNGYTFGSGTRLTVV.

The chain is built from TRBV3-1 (or the pseudogene TRBV3-2) and TRBJ1-4; 9 positions agree with TRBD1. The CDR3 has 16 residues. Per germline, CDR1 LGHDT and CDR2 YNNKEL (reference sequence). Trimming cost V 4 bases and J 9 bases; bases outside gene matches: 12. CDR3 DNA: TGTGCCAGCAGCCCTGCTAAGACAGGGGGAAACCAAAAACTGTTTTTT. This gives the protein CASSPAKTGGNQKLFF.

The gene calls are TRBV30 and TRBJ2-1; TRBD1 matches at 9 bases. This CDR3 is 16 amino acids long. Germline CDR1 and CDR2: GTSNPN and SVGIG (reference sequence). The V and J ends lost 3 bases and 4 bases, in that order; junction bases with no gene match: 10. The CDR3 here is CAWSTKGTGPYNEQFF. In DNA form, the CDR3 reads TGTGCCTGGAGCACCAAAGGGACAGGGCCTTACAATGAGCAGTTCTTC.

The gene calls are TRBV7-9 and TRBJ2-2; D not certain. CDR1 SEHNR and CDR2 FQNEAQ come from the germline V gene (reference sequence). Trimming stripped 1 base from V and 1 base from J, with 10 bases between. The CDR3 consists of 16 residues. The CDR3 region is CASSLGAQWNTGELFF. The CDR3 coding sequence is TGTGCCAGCAGCTTAGGGGCGCAATGGAACACCGGGGAGCTGTTTTTT.

The V gene is TRBV19, the J gene TRBJ1-1; D remains ambiguous. V was pared by 3 bases and J by 1 base, with 12 bases between. Per germline, CDR1 LNHDA and CDR2 SQIVND (reference sequence). CDR3 size: 15 residues. The CDR3 nucleotides read TGTGCCAGTAGTATCCTAGGACGGGAGAACACTGAAGCTTTCTTT. Translation gives CASSILGRENTEAFF.

The rearrangement joins TRBV5-1 to TRBJ1-2, with D maybe TRBD1 (5 bases). The CDR3 has 16 residues. The V end was cut by 3 bases, the J end by 5 bases, with 20 bases between. Germline CDR1 and CDR2: SGHRS and YFSETQ. The CDR3 nucleotides are TGCGCCAGCAGCTCGGAACGGGGGGGAGTAGTTTATGGCTACACCTTC. Translation gives CASSSERGGVVYGYTF.

V gene TRBV7-2 combines with J gene TRBJ1-2; a possible D gene is TRBD1 (6 bases). The germline V gene encodes CDR1 SGHTA and CDR2 FQGNSA. V was trimmed by 6 bases and J by 7 bases, leaving 15 bases between them. This CDR3 is built from 13 residues. The CDR3 region has the DNA TGTGCCAGCAGACTGGGGGGGGCATTTGGCTACACCTTC. It is translated as CASRLGGAFGYTF.

The rearrangement uses TRBV11-2 and TRBJ1-1; 7 bases are a match to TRBD1. Trimming took 7 bases from V and 5 from J; bases not matched to a gene: 13. The length of the CDR3 is 15 residues. Germline CDR1 and CDR2: SGHAT and FQNNGV. CDR3 sequence reads: CASTPPGGGRTEAFF. The CDR3 nucleotides read TGTGCCAGCACCCCTCCAGGAGGGGGCAGGACTGAAGCTTTCTTT. Complete variable domain (other parts from reference TRBV11-2 and TRBJ1-1): EAGVAQSPRYKIIEKRQSVAFWCNPISGHATLYWYQQILGQGPKLLIQFQNNGVVDDSQLPKDRFSAERLKGVDSTLKIQPAKLEDSAVYLCASTPPGGGRTEAFFGQGTRLTVV.

This clone was observed a single time. The V call is TRBV6-5, the J call TRBJ1-2; D unclear. With 7 bases removed from V and 0 bases from J, the gap between germline ends came to 9 bases. Looked up from germline, CDR1 is MNHEY and CDR2 is SVGAGI. The CDR3 contains 13 residues. As DNA, the CDR3 is TGTGCCAGCATCGCAGTTTCTAACTATGGCTACACCTTC. It is translated as CASIAVSNYGYTF.

Comment on this clone: The same CDR3 arises from other DNA sequences in this sample as well. This chain uses TRBV18 with TRBJ2-5; D unresolved. V gave up 3 bases and J gave up 2 bases, with 4 bases separating them. Germline V gives CDR1 KGHSH, CDR2 LQKENI. The CDR3 totals 12 residues. The DNA for the CDR3 is TGTGCCAGCTCACCGTTACAAGAGACCCAGTACTTC. Amino acids: CASSPLQETQYF.

The table lists this clone with a few counts. The genes are TRBV6-2 or TRBV6-3 and TRBJ1-2, with 8 nucleotides matching TRBD1. Germline values: CDR1 MNHEY, CDR2 SVGEGT. The CDR3 is 15 amino acids. J gave up 5 bases and V 6 bases, and 11 bases lay outside the gene matches. The CDR3 loop is CASSRSGQARYGYTF. CDR3 DNA sequence: TGTGCCAGCAGCCGCTCGGGACAGGCCCGGTATGGCTACACCTTC.

The rearrangement uses TRBV14 and TRBJ1-1; weak D call: TRBD1 (5 bases). Looked up from germline, CDR1 is SGHDN and CDR2 is FVKESK. The CDR3 extends over 17 amino acids. The V end was cut by 0 bases, the J end by 5 bases, with 19 bases between. The CDR3 loop reads CASSQDRYTGGLTEAFF. The CDR3 DNA follows: TGTGCCAGCAGCCAAGATCGGTACACCGGGGGTCTGACTGAAGCTTTCTTT.

This clone was picked up a small number of times. The V gene is TRBV9, the J gene TRBJ1-1; D is possibly TRBD1 (5 bases). V lost 3 bases and J 0 bases, leaving 12 bases between the germline ends. Germline CDR1 and CDR2: SGDLS and YYNGEE. The CDR3 totals 15 residues. CDR3 bases: TGTGCCAGCAGCGCGGAAAGGGGCATGAACACTGAAGCTTTCTTT. As protein: CASSAERGMNTEAFF.

The rearrangement links TRBV19 to TRBJ1-6; the D gene is possibly TRBD1 (5 bases). CDR1 is LNHDA and CDR2 is SQIVND in the germline V gene (reference sequence). The ends were cut back, 6 bases at V and 8 bases at J, with 8 bases in the middle. The CDR3 spans 12 residues. The CDR3 bases are TGTGCCAGTAGCCGGGGGGATTCACCCCTCCACTTT. It is translated as CASSRGDSPLHF.

The gene calls are TRBV7-8 and TRBJ1-5; no reliable D call. This CDR3 region has 16 residues. Deletions cut 5 bases from V and 7 bases from J, with 21 bases between. Germline CDR1 SGHVS, CDR2 FQNEAQ. The CDR3 nucleotides read TGTGCCAGCAGCCCTACCCGGGGAGGCAACATCCAGCCCCAGCATTTT. Protein: CASSPTRGGNIQPQHF.

This chain uses TRBV29-1 with TRBJ1-6, with D perhaps TRBD1 (6 bases). V lost 4 bases, J lost 7 bases, and 14 bases lay in between. CDR3 length: 14 amino acids. Germline lookup yields CDR1 SQVTM and CDR2 ANQGSEA. This chain's CDR3 is CSVAADSLNSPLHF. The CDR3 DNA is TGCAGCGTTGCTGCGGACAGCCTGAATTCACCCCTCCACTTT.

The V gene is TRBV19, the J gene TRBJ2-7; 8 nucleotides match TRBD2. J gave up 3 bases and V 2 bases, and 6 bases lay outside the gene matches. CDR1 is LNHDA and CDR2 is SQIVND in the germline V gene (reference sequence). The CDR3 sequence is 15 residues long. For the CDR3, the DNA is TGTGCCAGTAGTATAAAGCGGGAGAAAGGCTACGAGCAGTACTTC. Translated: CASSIKREKGYEQYF. Together with reference TRBV19 and TRBJ2-7, the CDR3 gives the full variable domain: DGGITQSPKYLFRKEGQNVTLSCEQNLNHDAMYWYRQDPGQGLRLIYYSQIVNDFQKGDIAEGYSVSREKKESFPLTVTSAQKNPTAFYLCASSIKREKGYEQYFGPGTRLTVT.

In DNA, the CDR3 is TGCGCCAGCGACTCGGGGGGAGCTGCCGGGGCCAACGTCCTGACTTTC. Translation gives CASDSGGAAGANVLTF. The J gene is TRBJ2-6, the V gene TRBV5-1, with 7 bases identical to TRBD2. CDR3 length: 16 residues. V dropped 7 bases and J dropped 4; count of bases not matched to a gene: 11. Germline loops: CDR1 SGHRS, CDR2 YFSETQ.

The J gene is TRBJ1-3, the V gene TRBV11-1; D ambiguous. Germline loops: CDR1 SGHAT, CDR2 FQDESV (reference sequence). V shed 3 bases and J shed 1 base, with 7 bases lying between them. The CDR3 spans 14 residues. CDR3 nucleotide sequence: TGTGCCAGCAGCTTGCGTTTATCTGGAAACACCATATATTTT. Its protein product is CASSLRLSGNTIYF.

The chain links TRBV12-3 or TRBV12-4 to TRBJ2-7; unclear D gene. Trimming cost V 5 bases and J 3 bases, with 5 bases left between them. This CDR3 is built from 11 residues. The CDR3 DNA is TGTGCCAGCAGTGAGTACTACGAGCAGTACTTC. It is translated as CASSEYYEQYF.

The chain combines TRBV19 with TRBJ1-2; D is perhaps TRBD1 (5 bases). This CDR3 has 14 amino acids. Germline CDR1 is LNHDA and CDR2 is SQIVND (reference sequence). Between the trimmed V and J ends, which lost 4 bases and 8 bases, there was a span of 17 bases. CDR3 coding DNA: TGTGCCAGTAGTACTGAAAGGGACTTCTCCGGCTACACCTTC. Protein product: CASSTERDFSGYTF.

The CDR3 DNA sequence: TGTGCCAGCAGCTCTCTGACAGGACAGAACACTGAAGCTTTCTTT. This codes for CASSSLTGQNTEAFF. V and J are TRBV11-1 and TRBJ1-1; a weak D match, TRBD1 (6 bases). There are 15 residues in the CDR3. Germline assignment: CDR1 SGHAT and CDR2 FQDESV (reference sequence). Trimming stripped 4 bases from V and 1 base from J, with 13 bases between.

This rearrangement joins TRBV3-1 (or the pseudogene TRBV3-2) to TRBJ2-2, with TRBD1 identical over 7 bases. The CDR3 is made up of 16 amino acids. The J segment lost 6 bases and the V segment lost 1 base, leaving 8 bases of the junction unmatched. Germline-derived CDR1 and CDR2 are LGHDT and YNNKEL (reference sequence). CDR3 in amino acids: CASSQVGRGSPGELFF. CDR3 bases: TGTGCCAGCAGCCAAGTAGGCAGGGGGTCCCCCGGGGAGCTGTTTTTT.

This sequence joins TRBV23-1 and TRBJ1-5; D remains unclear. TRBV23-1 is noted as an ORF with a role that remains uncertain. V dropped 1 base and J dropped 11 bases, with 9 bases sitting between them. The CDR3 extends over 12 amino acids. The CDR3 loop is CASSQLRDTQHF. As DNA, the CDR3 is TGCGCCAGCAGTCAATTACGGGATACCCAGCATTTT.

The genes are TRBV29-1 and TRBJ2-5; TRBD2 might be the D (7 bases). V was pared by 1 base and J by 3 bases, with 12 bases between. The CDR3 is 14 amino acids. Germline CDR1 reads SQVTM; CDR2 reads ANQGSEA. CDR3 DNA: TGCAGCGTTGAAGGAGGGGGAGGGAAAGAGACCCAGTACTTC. Amino acid sequence: CSVEGGGGKETQYF.